This T cell receptor beta chain was recorded in a study of CD8+ T cells in alopecia areata. Broader study findings: For lesional scalp, especially alopecia totalis/universalis, clonality was higher than in normal scalp.

The treatment was: oral pan-JAK inhibitor, 5-10 mg twice daily. V lost 4 bases and J 5 bases, leaving 15 bases between the germline ends. The CDR3 consists of 15 residues. Germline CDR1 reads LGHNA; CDR2 reads YSLEER. TCR sequencing used cDNA made by reverse transcription of extracted RNA. Clones were read by immunoSEQ multiplex PCR, and TCRdb kept only the in-frame ones, dropping some. Of about 90,000 clones in the sample, 40% to 50% were seen once. This clone has more than one count but fewer than ten. The antigen is unknown. This sample comprised CD8+ T cells sorted from blood, obtained at week 24, from a patient treated with tofacitinib. The TCR sequence derives from a human donor with alopecia areata. The chain has TRBV4-3 and TRBJ2-1; tentative D call: TRBD2 (5 bases). In nucleotides, the CDR3 is TGCGCCAGCAGCCGTAGAAGGGAGCTCGACAATGAGCAGTTCTTC. This encodes CASSRRRELDNEQFF.